This T cell receptor (beta chain) was sequenced in a study of T cell responses to AZD1222 COVID-19 vaccine. The method was immunoSEQ multiplex PCR; TCRdb's version includes in-frame clones alone and lacks a portion of them. The table shows about 130,000 clones, with 90% to 95% occurring only once. Study-level results: Spike-wide vaccine-associated CD4 TCRs dominated at 160-218 and 743-854. AZD1222 recipients seropositive at baseline numbered only six. There were mostly white British donors and more females than males, and clonal diversity was possibly underestimated.

Of note for this clone: Its antigen is undetermined.

The sample here was peripheral blood, taken on day 0 of AZD1222 vaccination. This receptor was taken from an adult in good health.

The CDR3 region has the DNA TGTGCCAGCAGCTCCGGACTAGGGGGAGAGACCCAGTACTTC. Protein: CASSSGLGGETQYF. V gene TRBV7-9 combines with J gene TRBJ2-5; D perhaps matches TRBD2 (7 bases). The CDR3 has 14 amino acids. The germline V and J ends were trimmed by 4 bases and 4 bases, with 13 bases remaining between them. Germline V CDR1 and CDR2: SEHNR, FQNEAQ (reference sequence).